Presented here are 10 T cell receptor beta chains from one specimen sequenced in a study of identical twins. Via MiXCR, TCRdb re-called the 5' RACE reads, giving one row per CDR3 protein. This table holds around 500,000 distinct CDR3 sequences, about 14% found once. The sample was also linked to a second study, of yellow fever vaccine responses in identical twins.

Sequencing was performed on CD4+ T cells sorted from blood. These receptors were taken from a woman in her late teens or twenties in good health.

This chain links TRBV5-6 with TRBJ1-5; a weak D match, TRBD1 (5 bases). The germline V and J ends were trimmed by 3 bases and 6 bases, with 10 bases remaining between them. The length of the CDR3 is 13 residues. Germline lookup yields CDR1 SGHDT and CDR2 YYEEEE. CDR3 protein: CASSSWGGQPQHF. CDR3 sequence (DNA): TGTGCCAGCAGCTCATGGGGCGGTCAGCCCCAGCATTTT.

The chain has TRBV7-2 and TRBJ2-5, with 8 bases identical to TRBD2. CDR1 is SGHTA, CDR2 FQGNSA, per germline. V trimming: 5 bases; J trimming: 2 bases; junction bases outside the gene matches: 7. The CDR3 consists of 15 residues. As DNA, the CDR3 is TGTGCCAGCAGCGCATTCGGGGGGGATCAAGAGACCCAGTACTTC. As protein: CASSAFGGDQETQYF. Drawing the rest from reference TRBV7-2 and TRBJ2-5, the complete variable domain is GAGVSQSPSNKVTEKGKDVELRCDPISGHTALYWYRQSLGQGLEFLIYFQGNSAPDKSGLPSDRFSAERTGGSVSTLTIQRTQQEDSAVYLCASSAFGGDQETQYFGPGTRLLVL.

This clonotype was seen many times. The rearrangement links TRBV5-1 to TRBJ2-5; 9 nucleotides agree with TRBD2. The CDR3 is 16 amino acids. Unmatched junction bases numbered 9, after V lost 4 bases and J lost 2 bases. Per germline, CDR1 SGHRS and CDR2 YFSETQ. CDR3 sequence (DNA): TGCGCCAGCAGCCCGACAGTGACTAGCGGACAAGAGACCCAGTACTTC. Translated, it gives CASSPTVTSGQETQYF.

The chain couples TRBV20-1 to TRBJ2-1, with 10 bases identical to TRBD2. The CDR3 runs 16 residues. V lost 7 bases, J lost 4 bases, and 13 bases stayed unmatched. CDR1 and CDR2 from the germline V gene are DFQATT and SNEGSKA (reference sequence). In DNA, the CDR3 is TGCAGTGTACTAGCGGGGTCCCTGGGAGGGTACAATGAGCAGTTCTTC. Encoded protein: CSVLAGSLGGYNEQFF.

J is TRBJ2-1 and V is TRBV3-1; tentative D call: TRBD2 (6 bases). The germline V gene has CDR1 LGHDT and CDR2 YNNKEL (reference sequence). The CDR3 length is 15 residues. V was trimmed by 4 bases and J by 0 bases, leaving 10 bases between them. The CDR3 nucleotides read TGTGCCAGCAGCCCTCAGCGGGCCTCCTACAATGAGCAGTTCTTC. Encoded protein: CASSPQRASYNEQFF.

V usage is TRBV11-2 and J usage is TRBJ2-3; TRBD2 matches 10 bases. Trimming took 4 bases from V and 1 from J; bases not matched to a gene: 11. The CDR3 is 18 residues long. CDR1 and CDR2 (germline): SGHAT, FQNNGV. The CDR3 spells CASSSDPNSGGRTDTQYF. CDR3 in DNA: TGTGCCAGCAGCTCCGATCCCAATAGCGGGGGGCGCACAGATACGCAGTATTTT.

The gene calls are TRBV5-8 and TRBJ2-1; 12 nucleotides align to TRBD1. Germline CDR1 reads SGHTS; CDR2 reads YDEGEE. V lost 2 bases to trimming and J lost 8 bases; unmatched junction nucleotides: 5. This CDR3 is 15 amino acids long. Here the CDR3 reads CASSLGTGGRDEQFF. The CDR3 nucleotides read TGTGCCAGCAGCTTAGGGACAGGGGGCAGGGATGAGCAGTTCTTC.

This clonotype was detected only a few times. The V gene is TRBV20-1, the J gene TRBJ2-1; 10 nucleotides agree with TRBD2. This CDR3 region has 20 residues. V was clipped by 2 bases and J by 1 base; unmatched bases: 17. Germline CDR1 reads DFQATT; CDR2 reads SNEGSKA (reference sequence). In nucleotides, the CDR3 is TGCAGTGCTAGAAGAAGGGGTGGGGCTAGCGGGAGTAGGTCCTACAATGAGCAGTTCTTC. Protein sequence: CSARRRGGASGSRSYNEQFF.

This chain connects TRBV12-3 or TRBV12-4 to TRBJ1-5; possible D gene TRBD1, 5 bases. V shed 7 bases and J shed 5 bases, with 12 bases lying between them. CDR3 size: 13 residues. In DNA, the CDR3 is TGTGCCAGCAAGTTTTCGGGGGATCAGCCCCAGCATTTT. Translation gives CASKFSGDQPQHF.

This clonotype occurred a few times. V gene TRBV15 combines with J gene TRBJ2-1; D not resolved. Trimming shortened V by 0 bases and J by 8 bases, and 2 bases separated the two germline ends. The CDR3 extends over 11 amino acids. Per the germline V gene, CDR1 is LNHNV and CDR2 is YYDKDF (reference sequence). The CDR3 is CATSRDHEQFF. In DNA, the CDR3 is TGTGCCACCAGCAGAGATCATGAGCAGTTCTTC.